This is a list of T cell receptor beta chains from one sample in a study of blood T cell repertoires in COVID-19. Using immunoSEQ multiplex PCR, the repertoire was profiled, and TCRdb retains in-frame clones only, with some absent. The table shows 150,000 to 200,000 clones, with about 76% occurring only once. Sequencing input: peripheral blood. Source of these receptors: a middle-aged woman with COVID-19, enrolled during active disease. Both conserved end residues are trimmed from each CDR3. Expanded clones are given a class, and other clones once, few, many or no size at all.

ASSPRDRTTDTQY | . | TRBV19
ASSHRQGVSGANVLT | . | TRBV14
ASSLPLAGGETGELF | . | TRBV3-1/TRBV3-2
ASSPGQQNTEAF | . | TRBV6-6
ASKSGTENTGELF | . | TRBV5-1
ASSDTGTSTDNEQF | . | TRBV10-1
ASSPSGRNYEQY | . | TRBV14
ASSYSPTETEAF | . | TRBV6-5
ASSASGVDTGELF | few | TRBV6-4
ASSLRLVGGQETQY | . | TRBV28
ASSPNAPDRGFGNTIY | . | TRBV4-1
ASSRQGINYEQY | few | TRBV6-5